This T cell receptor beta chain was identified during a study of T cell clonality in common variable immunodeficiency. CVID subjects were around 14 female and 25 to 35 male, aged roughly 9 to 70. Study-level points and caveats: In common variable immunodeficiency, TCR beta chains reportedly carried fewer deletions and N-nucleotide insertions. TCRbeta clonality was increased in CVID versus healthy controls. Shared TCRbeta clones were fewer between CVID subjects than controls.

Profiled with immunoSEQ multiplex PCR; TCRdb holds only in-frame clones, not every one. The sample shows 15,000 to 20,000 clones, no singletons; the ten largest hold about 6.8%. This clone was counted at least ten times. Its matching antigen is unknown. From the germline J gene comes the end of the CDR3, since the read stops 3 residues before it. Trimming cost V 6 bases and J 1 base; bases outside gene matches: 2. The CDR3 is 13 residues long. The V gene's germline CDR1 is MRHNA and CDR2 SNTAGT. Sequencing input: peripheral blood mononuclear cells. The chain recombines TRBV6-4 with TRBJ1-1, with 7 bases matching TRBD1. The origin of this receptor is a human donor with common variable immunodeficiency. CDR3 loop: CASRRTGNTEAFF. CDR3 DNA (partial): TGTGCCAGCAGAAGGACAGGGAACACTGAA.